Reported below is one TCR beta chain. This clone was counted between two and nine times. Its specific antigen is unknown. It has no much larger one-base neighbor in the sample; base qualities were not kept. The entry originates in a study of T cell responses to AZD1222 COVID-19 vaccine listed by TCRdb under 2021. With regard to the full study: A total of under 250 trial participants underwent TCR sequencing, of whom about 200 had received two doses of AZD1222 and 26 had received two doses of the MenACWY control vaccine. Trial participants were enrolled by age into 18-55, 56-69 and 70-plus year subgroups, with around 150, 28 and 57 TCR-sequenced participants respectively.

The sample's time point label, in plain terms: about 28 days (+/-7) after the second vaccine dose. AZD1222 recipients given second doses at about 4 weeks or at about 12 weeks were pooled, since spike-specific TCR depth and breadth were not found to differ between the two schedules. The vaccinee samples were drawn from two UK trials, COV001 and COV002, one of which was a single-blind randomized controlled phase 2/3 trial testing AZD1222 (ChAdOx1 nCoV-19) in healthy adults. For TCRbeta chain sequencing, PBMC samples from trial participants were taken at day 0 and at day 28 after the second dose. Trimming at the junction amounts to 6 bases on V and 10 bases on J, and the germline ends lie 19 bases apart. The germline V gene provides CDR1 SGHAT and CDR2 FQNNGV. Spanning cysteine to phenylalanine, the CDR3 consists of 13 amino acids. The sequence is cut down to CDR3 DNA, 39 bases in frame from base 1.

The CDR3 regions of human TCRbeta chains were analyzed by immunosequencing. The paper's processing steps were these. TCRs in the repertoires were compared against a reference library of SARS-CoV-2-specific TCRs that had been generated with the MIRA antigen-specificity platform. Breadth was defined as the fraction of unique TCRs that were SARS-CoV-2-associated. Depth was defined as the fraction of total T cells that were SARS-CoV-2-associated. Using the MIRA data, every spike-specific TCR was mapped to the spike region that the TCR reacted to and assigned to either a CD4 or a CD8 class. Log10-transformed breadth and depth values were compared by one-way ANOVA with Sidak's multiple comparisons tests. TCRdb's version of the immuneACCESS table is confined to in-frame rearrangements and falls short of the full clone set. An unresolved V gene accounts for under half of the shortfall where checked; the remainder is of unknown origin. V, J and clone size reflect that table, while D and trimming were determined from the DNA. Present in this sample are approximately 110,000 clones, more than 80% of which were seen just once. Approximately 4.7% of the sample belongs to the ten largest clones.

Here is what the overall study found, with its caveats: Reportedly, almost half of the unique spike-specific TCRs recognized epitopes lying outside the regions that are mutated in the B.1.351 and B.1.1.7 variants. The 56-69-year group was small, and its depth increase did not reach significance, likely because of low power. Most participants were white British and females outnumbered males, and the authors suggested that clonal diversity may have been underestimated. After two AZD1222 doses, spike-specific TCR breadth and depth were significantly higher than at day 0 and than in MenACWY recipients. Vaccine-associated CD4 TCRs spanned the whole spike protein, with dominant responses in regions 160-218 and 743-854. Because no day 14 peak-response samples were available, repertoires were characterized only after the peak T cell response. Only five or six AZD1222 recipients were SARS-CoV-2 seropositive at baseline, limiting conclusions about previously exposed vaccinees.

The chain uses TRBV11-2 and TRBJ2-7, with the D segment possibly TRBD1 or TRBD2, each aligning over 5 bases. The sequenced sample was peripheral blood, obtained 28 days after the second AZD1222 dose. The sequence derives from an adult who received the AZD1222 COVID-19 vaccine. The bases are TGTGCCAGCAGGACCGGGACCGCCCGCCGCCAGTACTTC. The encoded protein is CASRTGTARRQYF. Outside the CDR3, residues come from the reference TRBV11-2 and TRBJ2-7 proteins, so the full variable domain is: EAGVAQSPRYKIIEKRQSVAFWCNPISGHATLYWYQQILGQGPKLLIQFQNNGVVDDSQLPKDRFSAERLKGVDSTLKIQPAKLEDSAVYLCASRTGTARRQYFGPGTRLTVT.